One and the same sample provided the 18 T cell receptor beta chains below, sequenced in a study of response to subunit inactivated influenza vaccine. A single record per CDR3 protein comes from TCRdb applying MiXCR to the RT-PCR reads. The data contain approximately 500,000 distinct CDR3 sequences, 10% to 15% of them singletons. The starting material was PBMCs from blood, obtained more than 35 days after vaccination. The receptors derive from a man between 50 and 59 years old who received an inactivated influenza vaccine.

CDR3: CASSHKRTGGETQYF. The CDR3 coding sequence is TGTGCCAGCAGCCACAAAAGGACAGGGGGAGAGACCCAGTACTTC. The V gene is TRBV28, the J gene TRBJ2-5; TRBD1 matches at 10 bases. The trim removed 6 bases at V and 4 bases at J, leaving 8 bases unmatched. The CDR3 is made up of 15 amino acids. CDR1 and CDR2 from the germline V gene are MDHEN and SYDVKM.

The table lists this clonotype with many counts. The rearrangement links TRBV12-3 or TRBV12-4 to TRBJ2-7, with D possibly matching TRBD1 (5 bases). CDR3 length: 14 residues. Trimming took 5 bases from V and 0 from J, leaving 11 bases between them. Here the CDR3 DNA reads TGTGCCAGCAGTCCACGACAGCTCTCCTACGAGCAGTACTTC. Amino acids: CASSPRQLSYEQYF.

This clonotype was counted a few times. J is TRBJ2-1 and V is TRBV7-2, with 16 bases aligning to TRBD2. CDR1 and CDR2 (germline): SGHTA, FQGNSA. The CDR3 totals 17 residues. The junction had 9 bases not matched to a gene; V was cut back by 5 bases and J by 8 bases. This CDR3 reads CASSLPGLAGGLHEQFF. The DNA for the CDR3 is TGTGCCAGCAGCCTACCGGGACTAGCGGGGGGGCTACATGAGCAGTTCTTC.

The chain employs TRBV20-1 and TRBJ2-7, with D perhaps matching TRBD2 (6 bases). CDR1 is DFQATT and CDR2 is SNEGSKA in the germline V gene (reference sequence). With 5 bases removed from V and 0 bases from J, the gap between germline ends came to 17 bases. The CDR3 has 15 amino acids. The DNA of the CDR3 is TGCAGTGCTCGCCCCCGGGACTCTAACTCCTACGAGCAGTACTTC. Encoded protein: CSARPRDSNSYEQYF.

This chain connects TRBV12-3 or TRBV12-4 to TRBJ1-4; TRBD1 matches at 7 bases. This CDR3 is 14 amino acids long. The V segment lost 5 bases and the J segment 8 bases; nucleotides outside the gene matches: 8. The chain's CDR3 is CASSPRQGGEKLFF. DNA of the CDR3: TGTGCCAGCAGTCCCCGACAGGGTGGGGAAAAACTGTTTTTT.

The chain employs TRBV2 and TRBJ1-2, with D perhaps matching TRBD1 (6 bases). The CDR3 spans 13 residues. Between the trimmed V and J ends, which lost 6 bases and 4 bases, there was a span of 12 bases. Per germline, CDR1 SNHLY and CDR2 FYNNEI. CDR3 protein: CASSTGHLYGYTF. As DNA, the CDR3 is TGTGCCAGCAGCACGGGACACCTCTATGGCTACACCTTC.

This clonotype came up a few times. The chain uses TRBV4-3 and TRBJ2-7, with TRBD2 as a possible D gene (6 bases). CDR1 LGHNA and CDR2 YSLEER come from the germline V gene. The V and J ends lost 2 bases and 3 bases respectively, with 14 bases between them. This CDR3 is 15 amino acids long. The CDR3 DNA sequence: TGCGCCAGCAGCCAAAGTCGGCGGGACCGCTACGAGCAGTACTTC. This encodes CASSQSRRDRYEQYF.

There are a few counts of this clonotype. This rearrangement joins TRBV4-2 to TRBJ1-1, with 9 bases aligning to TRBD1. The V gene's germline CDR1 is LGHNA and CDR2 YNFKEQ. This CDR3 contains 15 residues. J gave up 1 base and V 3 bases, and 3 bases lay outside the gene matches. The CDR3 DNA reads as TGTGCCAGCAGCCAGGGGGACAGGGAGAACACTGAAGCTTTCTTT. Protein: CASSQGDRENTEAFF.

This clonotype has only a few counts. CDR3 in amino acids: CSARGTGFVYEQYF. The CDR3 DNA reads as TGCAGTGCTAGAGGGACAGGGTTCGTCTACGAGCAGTACTTC. V gene TRBV20-1 combines with J gene TRBJ2-7; 8 bases are a match to TRBD1. CDR1 is DFQATT, CDR2 SNEGSKA, per germline (reference sequence). The V segment lost 1 base and the J segment 3 bases; nucleotides outside the gene matches: 5. The CDR3 loop spans 14 amino acids.

Here the CDR3 DNA reads TGCAGCGTGACCGTACTAGCGGGAGCGGTAGATACGCAGTATTTT. It yields the protein CSVTVLAGAVDTQYF. The rearrangement links TRBV29-1 to TRBJ2-3; 11 nucleotides match TRBD2. The CDR3 has 15 amino acids. Germline CDR1 and CDR2: SQVTM and ANQGSEA. Germline trimming cut 6 bases from V and 5 bases from J; bases unmatched to any gene: 10.

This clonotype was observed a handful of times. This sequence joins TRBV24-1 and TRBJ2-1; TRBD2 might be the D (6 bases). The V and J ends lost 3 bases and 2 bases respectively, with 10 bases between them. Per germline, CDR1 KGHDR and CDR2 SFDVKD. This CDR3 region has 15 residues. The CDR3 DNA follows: TGTGCCACCAGTGATGAACTAGCCCCCTACAATGAGCAGTTCTTC. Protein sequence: CATSDELAPYNEQFF.

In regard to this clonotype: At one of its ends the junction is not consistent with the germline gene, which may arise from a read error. The CDR3 here is CSARSPGTGGTDTQSF. The DNA of the CDR3 is TGCAGTGCTAGATCTCCAGGGACAGGGGGCACAGATACGCAGTCTTTT. The rearrangement links TRBV20-1 to TRBJ2-3; TRBD1 aligns across 12 bases. This CDR3 is built from 16 residues. CDR1 DFQATT and CDR2 SNEGSKA come from the germline V gene (reference sequence).

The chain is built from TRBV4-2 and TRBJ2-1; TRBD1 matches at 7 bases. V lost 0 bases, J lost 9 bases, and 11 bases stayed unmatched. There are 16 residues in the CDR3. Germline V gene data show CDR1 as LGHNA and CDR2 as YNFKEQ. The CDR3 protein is CASSQDLRTGQGEQFF. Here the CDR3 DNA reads TGTGCCAGCAGCCAAGATTTAAGGACAGGCCAGGGTGAGCAGTTCTTC.

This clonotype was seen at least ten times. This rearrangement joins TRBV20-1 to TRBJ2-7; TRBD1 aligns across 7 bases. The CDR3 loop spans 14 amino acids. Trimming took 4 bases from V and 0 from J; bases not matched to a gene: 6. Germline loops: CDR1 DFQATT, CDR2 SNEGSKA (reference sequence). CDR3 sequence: CSATGQTYSYEQYF. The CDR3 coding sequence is TGCAGTGCTACGGGACAGACCTACTCCTACGAGCAGTACTTC.

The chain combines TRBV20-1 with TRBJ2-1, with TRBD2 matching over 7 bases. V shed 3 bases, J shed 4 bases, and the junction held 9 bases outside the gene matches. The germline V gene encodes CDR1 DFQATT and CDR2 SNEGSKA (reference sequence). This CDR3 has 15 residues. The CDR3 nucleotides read TGCAGTGCTAGTAAAGGGCAGGGAGGGTACAATGAGCAGTTCTTC. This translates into CSASKGQGGYNEQFF.

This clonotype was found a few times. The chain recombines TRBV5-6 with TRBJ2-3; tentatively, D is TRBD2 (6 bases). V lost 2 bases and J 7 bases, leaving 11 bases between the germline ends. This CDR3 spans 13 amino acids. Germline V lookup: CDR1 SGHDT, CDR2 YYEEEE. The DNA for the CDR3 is TGTGCCAGCAGCTTTGCGGGGACCCATACGCAGTATTTT. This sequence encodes CASSFAGTHTQYF. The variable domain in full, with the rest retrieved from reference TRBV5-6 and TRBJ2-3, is DAGVTQSPTHLIKTRGQQVTLRCSPKSGHDTVSWYQQALGQGPQFIFQYYEEEERQRGNFPDRFSGHQFPNYSSELNVNALLLGDSALYLCASSFAGTHTQYFGPGTRLTVL.

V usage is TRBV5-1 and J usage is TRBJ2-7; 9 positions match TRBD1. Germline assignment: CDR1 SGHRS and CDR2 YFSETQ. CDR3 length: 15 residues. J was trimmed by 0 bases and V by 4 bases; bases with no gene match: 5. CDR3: CASSRGQGNSYEQYF. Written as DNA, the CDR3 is TGCGCCAGCAGCCGAGGACAGGGGAACTCCTACGAGCAGTACTTC.

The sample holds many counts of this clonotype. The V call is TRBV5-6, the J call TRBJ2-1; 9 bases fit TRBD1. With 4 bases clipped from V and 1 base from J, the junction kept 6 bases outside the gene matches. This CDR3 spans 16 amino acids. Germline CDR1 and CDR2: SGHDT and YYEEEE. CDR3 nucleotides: TGTGCCAGCAGCATTGACAGGGGGAGTTCCTACAATGAGCAGTTCTTC. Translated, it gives CASSIDRGSSYNEQFF.